The clone carrying this T cell receptor (beta chain) was observed a handful of times. Its target is unknown. Germline CDR1 SGHRS, CDR2 YFSETQ. V lost 3 bases and J lost 2; bases outside the gene matches: 2. The CDR3 loop spans 15 amino acids. Only in-frame clones appear in the TCRdb table, and some are missing; sequencing was by immunoSEQ multiplex PCR. The sample holds 90,000 to 130,000 clones, roughly 90% seen once. The data were obtained in a study of cytomegalovirus exposure and HLA in healthy donors. From the roughly 110-subject validation cohort, which was separate from the approximately 700-subject first cohort, the donors were drawn. Study findings and constraints: A few chains tied to CMV proved CMV antigen-specific in vitro. Rare TCR sequences dominated, though some public TCRs recurred in many donors. The study labeled more than 150 TCR beta chains cytomegalovirus-associated.

What was sequenced was PBMCs. J is TRBJ2-7 and V is TRBV5-1, with TRBD2 identical over 13 bases. The TCR comes from a woman in her thirties in good health and CMV-seropositive. CDR3 sequence: CASSSGLAGAYEQYF. The CDR3 nucleotides are TGCGCCAGCAGCTCCGGACTAGCGGGGGCCTACGAGCAGTACTTC.